The T cell receptor (beta chain) described here comes from a study of shared clonotypes between healthy human individuals (dated by TCRdb to 2020 to 2021). Regarding the study in general: A couple of women and three men aged 18 to 49 years were included in the cohort. Different laboratories and diverse techniques were used to prepare libraries and sequence TCR repertoires, to increase sequencing depth and limit assay-specific biases. The study deeply sequenced blood TCR repertoires of about five healthy adults to estimate repertoire size and the extent of clonotype sharing between individuals. Each donor's leukapheresis produced roughly between about 0.9 and 9.5 billion PBMCs. For each donor, CD4 naive and CD4 memory were each run on three plates, CD8 naive on two plates, and CD8 memory on one plate.

Counted from cysteine to phenylalanine, this CDR3 has 15 amino acids. CDR3 DNA only is kept here, 45 bases in frame from base 1. According to the germline V gene (reference sequence), CDR1 reads WNHNN and CDR2 reads SYGVQD. The V end gives up 8 bases and the J end 4 bases, leaving 12 bases in the junction not matched to a gene. As to this clone: The clone's antigen remains unknown. No base-level quality is on record; no much larger clone is a single base apart.

Donors were healthy HIV-negative adults with no recently reported acute infections or vaccinations. Only Caucasian adults living in Nashville, Tennessee, USA were represented among the donors. Magnetic negative selection was used to enrich CD4+ T cells, after which naive cells were positively selected on CD45RA and the negative fraction became the memory subset. Blood was obtained by leukapheresis, after which PBMCs were separated by Ficoll-Histopaque density gradient centrifugation and cryopreserved in liquid nitrogen vapor phase. Analytical flow cytometry was used to check the purity and quantity of each magnetically sorted T cell population. Each sorted fraction had its genomic DNA isolated and then quantified by UV absorbance on a Nanodrop 2000c. Using the deep immunoSEQ assay, multiplex PCR amplified TCR CDR3 regions from genomic DNA. For each cell subset, the extracted genomic DNA was distributed evenly across all wells of several immunoSEQ 96-well plates, and each plate served as one replicate. For sorted subsets, roughly 190 ng of genomic DNA, equivalent to some 30,000 T cell genomes, went into each replicate PCR. Purified libraries were measured with a Qubit 3.0 fluorometer, size-checked on a Bioanalyzer 2100, and measured again with the KAPA Library Quantification kit. Each immunoSEQ 96-well plate was sequenced on its own single-read 150-cycle Illumina NextSeq 550 flow cell. The paper's processing steps were these. Because only junctional sequences without quality scores were contained in the immunoSEQ output, filtering matching that applied to full-length reads could not be performed. To assign V/J genes and CDR3, sequences were annotated against IMGT germline references using PyIR, a Python wrapper for IgBLAST v1.9. Reads with weak V/J assignments (E-value above 1e-6), missing CDR3, stop codons, out-of-frame junctions, or ambiguous translated residues were removed. A V3J clonotype was defined by an identical inferred V gene, J gene, and CDR3 amino acid sequence. Percentage overlap between repertoires was computed as shared unique clonotypes divided by the size of the smaller repertoire. Repertoire richness was assessed with RTK rarefaction, the Chao1 estimator, and Recon v2.1 estimates of unobserved clonotypes. OLGA was used to compute generation probabilities for all TCRbeta clonotypes that the gDNA method yielded from a handful of donors. TCRdb's version of the immuneACCESS table is confined to in-frame rearrangements and falls short of the full clone set. An unresolved V gene accounts for under half of the shortfall where checked; the remainder is of unknown origin. V and J calls plus clone size are reproduced from that table; the DNA served to infer D and trimming. In all, the sample holds about 1 million clones, and about 77% of those were seen once. The ten biggest clones cover about 1.5% of the sample.

The full study reports these points: About 4.5% of naive CD4, 3.5% of naive CD8, approximately 2.2% of memory CD4, and 0.35% to 0.4% of memory CD8 clonotypes were shared across a few donors. Because the study included a small number of donors, the genetic and exposure-history diversity represented was limited. Sampling was restricted to blood, and TCR repertoires in tissue are likely to differ from TCR repertoires in blood. Based on pairwise subsampling, the degree of clonotype sharing among donors was expected to be affected by sequencing depth. Incomplete sequencing was indicated by rarefaction of sorted-subset datasets, despite the large sequencing depth. Estimated clonotype richness was generally larger for naive than for memory subsets. Higher generation probabilities were observed for clonotypes shared by all four sorted-subset donors than for non-shared clonotypes.

This receptor chain uses TRBV10-1 and TRBJ2-3; TRBD1 matches 7 bases in the middle. The sample taken for sequencing was memory CD4+ T cells sorted from blood. Sample cell subset or site, as interpreted from the label and publication: CD45RA-negative fraction. The receptor was isolated from a man in his late teens or twenties in good health. The CDR3 region: CASSPRTGVADTQYF. The nucleotide sequence is given as TGCGCCAGCTCCCCTCGAACAGGGGTCGCAGATACGCAGTATTTT.